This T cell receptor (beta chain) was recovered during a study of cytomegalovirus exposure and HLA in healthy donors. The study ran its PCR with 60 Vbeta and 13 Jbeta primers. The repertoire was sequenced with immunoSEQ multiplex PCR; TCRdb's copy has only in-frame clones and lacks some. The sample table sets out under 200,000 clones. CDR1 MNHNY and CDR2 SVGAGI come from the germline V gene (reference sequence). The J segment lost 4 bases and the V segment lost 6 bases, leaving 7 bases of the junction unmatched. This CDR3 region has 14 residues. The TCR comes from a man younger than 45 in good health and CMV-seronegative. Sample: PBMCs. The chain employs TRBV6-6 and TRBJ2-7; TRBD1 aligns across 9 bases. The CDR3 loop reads CASRGGQGTYEQYF. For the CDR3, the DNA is TGTGCCAGCAGGGGCGGACAGGGGACTTACGAGCAGTACTTC.